This T cell receptor (beta chain) was identified during a study of T-cell memory formation after mild COVID-19. TCRdb re-called the 5' RACE reads with MiXCR, one entry per CDR3 protein. The profile shows some 300,000 distinct CDR3 sequences, 20% to 25% of them singletons. CDR1 is KGHSH and CDR2 is LQKENI in the germline V gene. The ends were cut back, 7 bases at V and 5 bases at J, with 11 bases in the middle. This CDR3 is built from 12 residues. The chain is built from TRBV18 and TRBJ1-1; a possible D gene is TRBD1 (5 bases). Sequenced sample: PBMCs or a T cell subset sorted from them (not recorded which). This clonotype was sampled from a man between 18 and 29 years old who had mild COVID-19 (a few samples of this study predate the infection). Cell type and time point are not known. The chain's CDR3 is CASYDEGTEAFF. DNA for the CDR3: TGTGCCAGCTACGACGAGGGGACTGAAGCTTTCTTT.